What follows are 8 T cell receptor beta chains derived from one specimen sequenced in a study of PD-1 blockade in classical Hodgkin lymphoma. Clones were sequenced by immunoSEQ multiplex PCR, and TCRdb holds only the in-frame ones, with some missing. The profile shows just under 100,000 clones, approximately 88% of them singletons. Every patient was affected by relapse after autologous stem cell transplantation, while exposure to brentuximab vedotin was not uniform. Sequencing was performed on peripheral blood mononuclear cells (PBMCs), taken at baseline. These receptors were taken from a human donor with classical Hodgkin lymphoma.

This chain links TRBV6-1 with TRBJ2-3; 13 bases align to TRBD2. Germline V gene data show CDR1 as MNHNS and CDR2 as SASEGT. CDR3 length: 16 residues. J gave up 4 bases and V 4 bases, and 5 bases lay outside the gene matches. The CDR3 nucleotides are TGTGCCAGCAGTGTCGGACTAGCGGGAGTTGCAGATACGCAGTATTTT. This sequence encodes CASSVGLAGVADTQYF.

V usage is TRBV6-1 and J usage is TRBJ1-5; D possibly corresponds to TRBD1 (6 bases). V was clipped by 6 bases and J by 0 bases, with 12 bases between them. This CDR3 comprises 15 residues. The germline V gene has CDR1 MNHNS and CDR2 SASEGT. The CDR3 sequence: CASSQYRDSNQPQHF. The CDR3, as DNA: TGTGCCAGCAGCCAGTACAGGGATAGCAATCAGCCCCAGCATTTT.

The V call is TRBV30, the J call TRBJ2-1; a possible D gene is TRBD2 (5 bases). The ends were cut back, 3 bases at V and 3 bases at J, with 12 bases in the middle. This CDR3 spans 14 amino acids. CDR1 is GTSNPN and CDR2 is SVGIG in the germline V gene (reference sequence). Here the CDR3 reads CAWSLSGIYNEQFF. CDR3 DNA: TGTGCCTGGAGCCTCAGCGGAATCTACAATGAGCAGTTCTTC.

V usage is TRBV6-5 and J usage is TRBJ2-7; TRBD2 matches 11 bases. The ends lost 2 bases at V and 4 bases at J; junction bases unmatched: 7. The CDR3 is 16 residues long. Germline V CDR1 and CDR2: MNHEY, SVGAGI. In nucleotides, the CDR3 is TGTGCCAGCAGTTACAGGCGAACTAGCGGGAGTTACGAGCAGTACTTC. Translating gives CASSYRRTSGSYEQYF.

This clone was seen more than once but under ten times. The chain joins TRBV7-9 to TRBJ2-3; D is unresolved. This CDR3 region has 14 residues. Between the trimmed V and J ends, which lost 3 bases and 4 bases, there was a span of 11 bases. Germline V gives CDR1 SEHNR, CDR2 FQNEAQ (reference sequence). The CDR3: CASSFGRKPDTQYF. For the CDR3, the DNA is TGTGCCAGCAGCTTCGGCAGGAAACCAGATACGCAGTATTTT.

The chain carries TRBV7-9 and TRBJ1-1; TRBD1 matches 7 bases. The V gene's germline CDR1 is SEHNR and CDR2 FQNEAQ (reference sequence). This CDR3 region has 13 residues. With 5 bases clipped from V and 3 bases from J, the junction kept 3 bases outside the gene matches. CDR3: CASSRRGDTEAFF. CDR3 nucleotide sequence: TGTGCCAGCAGCCGCAGGGGGGACACTGAAGCTTTCTTT.

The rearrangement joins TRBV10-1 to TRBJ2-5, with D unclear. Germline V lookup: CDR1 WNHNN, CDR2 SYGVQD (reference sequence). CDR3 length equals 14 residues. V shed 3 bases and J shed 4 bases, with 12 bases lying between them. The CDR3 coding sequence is TGCGCCAGCAGTGATAAAGGGCAGCCAGAGACCCAGTACTTC. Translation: CASSDKGQPETQYF.

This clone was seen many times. CDR3 loop: CASSPALGYEQYF. The CDR3 DNA is TGCGCCAGCAGCCCGGCCCTGGGCTACGAGCAGTACTTC. The J gene is TRBJ2-7, the V gene TRBV4-1; D remains ambiguous. Germline CDR1 and CDR2: MGHRA and YSYEKL. V shed 4 bases and J shed 3 bases, with 10 bases lying between them. The CDR3 totals 13 residues.